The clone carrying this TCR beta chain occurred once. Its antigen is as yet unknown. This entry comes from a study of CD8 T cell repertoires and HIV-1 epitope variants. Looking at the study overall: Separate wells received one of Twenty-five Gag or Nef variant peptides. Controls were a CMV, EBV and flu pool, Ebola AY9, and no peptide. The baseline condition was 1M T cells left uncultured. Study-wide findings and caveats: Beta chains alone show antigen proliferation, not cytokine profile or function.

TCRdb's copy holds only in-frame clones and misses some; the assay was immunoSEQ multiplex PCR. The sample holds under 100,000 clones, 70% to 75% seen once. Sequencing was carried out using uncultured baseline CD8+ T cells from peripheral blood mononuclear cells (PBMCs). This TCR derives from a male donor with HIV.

The CDR3 DNA sequence: TGTGCCAGCAGCATGGACAGGGGTGACGAGCAGTACTTC. This translates into CASSMDRGDEQYF. The chain is built from TRBV5-6 and TRBJ2-7, with 9 bases fitting TRBD1. CDR1 and CDR2 (germline): SGHDT, YYEEEE. V was pared by 4 bases and J by 5 bases, with 4 bases of the junction left unmatched. This CDR3 has 13 amino acids.